This TCR beta chain was captured by sequencing in a study of shared clonotypes between healthy human individuals (TCRdb year 2020). With respect to the entire study: A few men and a couple of women, aged 18 to 49 years, made up the cohort. For each donor, CD4 naive and CD4 memory were each given three plates, CD8 naive was given two plates, and CD8 memory was given one plate. The study deeply sequenced blood TCR repertoires of five healthy adults to estimate repertoire size and the extent of clonotype sharing between individuals. Different laboratories and diverse techniques were used to prepare libraries and sequence TCR repertoires, to increase sequencing depth and limit assay-specific biases. Between about 0.9 and 8.9 billion PBMCs per donor were obtained by leukapheresis.

Using the deep immunoSEQ assay, multiplex PCR amplified TCR CDR3 regions from genomic DNA. Extracted genomic DNA from each cell subset was distributed evenly across all wells of several immunoSEQ 96-well plates, and each plate was treated as a replicate. Each replicate PCR for sorted subsets received roughly 0.2 ug genomic DNA, equal to tens of thousands of T cell genomes. Purified libraries were quantified with a Qubit 3.0 fluorometer, sized on a Bioanalyzer 2100, and re-quantified with the KAPA Library Quantification kit. A separate single-read 150-cycle Illumina NextSeq 550 flow cell was used to sequence each immunoSEQ 96-well plate. Under the source paper's analysis protocol: The immunoSEQ output contained only junctional sequences without quality scores, so filtering could not match that applied to full-length reads. To assign V/J genes and CDR3, sequences were annotated against IMGT germline references using PyIR, a Python wrapper for IgBLAST v1.9. Reads were filtered out if the reads had weak V/J assignments (E-value above 1e-6), no CDR3, stop codons, out-of-frame junctions, or ambiguous translated residues. V3J clonotypes were defined by identical inferred V gene, J gene, and CDR3 amino acid sequence. Percentage overlap between repertoires was calculated by dividing the number of shared unique clonotypes by the size of the smaller repertoire. Three approaches were used to assess repertoire richness: RTK rarefaction, the Chao1 estimator, and Recon v2.1 estimates of unobserved clonotypes. Generation probabilities for all TCRbeta clonotypes obtained by the gDNA method from a handful of donors were computed using OLGA. TCRdb carries this immuneACCESS record with in-frame sequences only. Its versions omit some clonotypes, under half of them owing to an unresolved V gene in the studies checked, with the rest unexplained. V and J calls and clone size are as listed in that table; D and trimming were resolved from the DNA. The sample contains 760,000 or so clones, about 96% of them found a single time. The ten top clones hold about 0.21% of the sample.

Overall study outcomes, separate from this receptor: Naive subsets generally had larger estimated clonotype richness than memory subsets. Even with the large sequencing depth, rarefaction of the sorted-subset datasets indicated that sequencing was incomplete. Pairwise subsampling indicated that sequencing depth was expected to affect the degree of clonotype sharing among donors. Across four donors, about 5.2% of naive CD4, around 3.5% of naive CD8, 2% to 2.5% of memory CD4, and roughly 0.4% of memory CD8 clonotypes were shared. Compared with non-shared clonotypes, clonotypes shared by all four sorted-subset donors had higher generation probabilities. The small number of donors limited the genetic and exposure-history diversity represented. Sampling was restricted to blood, and TCR repertoires in tissue are likely to differ from TCR repertoires in blood.

Of note for this clone: There is no known antigen for this receptor. No per-base quality is available; no much larger clone lies one base away.

V loses 1 base, J loses 10 bases, and the germline ends lie 8 bases apart. CDR1 and CDR2, looked up from the germline V gene, are MDHEN and SYDVKM. The CDR3 spans 12 residues, from the cysteine through the phenylalanine. Just CDR3 DNA is preserved here, 36 bases in frame from base 1. CD8 naive samples were obtained by positive selection for CCR7 among CD45RO-negative cells, yielding a CD45RA+CCR7+ population from which TemRA cells were excluded. The donors were healthy, HIV-negative adults with no recently reported acute infections or vaccinations. Every donor was a Caucasian adult residing in Nashville, Tennessee, USA. Blood was collected by leukapheresis, and PBMCs were isolated by Ficoll-Histopaque density gradient centrifugation and then cryopreserved in liquid nitrogen vapor phase. Analytical flow cytometry was used to check the purity and quantity of every magnetically sorted T cell population. From each sorted fraction, genomic DNA was isolated and quantified by UV absorbance on a Nanodrop 2000c.

Sequenced input: naive CD8+ T cells sorted from blood. In the paper's terms, the cell subset or site label means: CD45RA+CCR7+. The TCR originated in a man aged 30-40 years in good health. The chain employs TRBV28 and TRBJ2-1; no D segment can be confidently identified. At the DNA level, the sequence is TGTGCCAGCAGTTTATCGTGGGGAGAGCAGTTCTTC. This is translated as CASSLSWGEQFF.